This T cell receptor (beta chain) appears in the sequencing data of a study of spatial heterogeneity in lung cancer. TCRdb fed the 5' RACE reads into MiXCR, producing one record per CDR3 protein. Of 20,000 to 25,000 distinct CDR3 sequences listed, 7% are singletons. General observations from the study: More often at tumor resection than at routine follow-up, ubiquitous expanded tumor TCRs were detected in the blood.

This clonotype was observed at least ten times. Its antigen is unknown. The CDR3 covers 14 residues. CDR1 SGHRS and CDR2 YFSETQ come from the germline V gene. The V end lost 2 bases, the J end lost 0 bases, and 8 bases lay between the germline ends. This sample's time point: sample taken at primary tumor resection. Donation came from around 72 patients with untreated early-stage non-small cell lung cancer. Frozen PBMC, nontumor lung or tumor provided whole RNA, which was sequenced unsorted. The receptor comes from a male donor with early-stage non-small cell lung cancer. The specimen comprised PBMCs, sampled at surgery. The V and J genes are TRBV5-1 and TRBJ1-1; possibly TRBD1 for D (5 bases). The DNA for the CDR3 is TGCGCCAGCAGCTTATGGGGCGTGAACACTGAAGCTTTCTTT. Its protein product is CASSLWGVNTEAFF.